This T cell receptor beta chain was sequenced for a study of OX40 agonist ivuxolimab in advanced cancers. For context, the study as a whole: The costimulatory receptor OX40 (CD134) was targeted by ivuxolimab, a fully human IgG2 agonistic monoclonal antibody. Partial responses occurred in three dose-escalation patients, of whom one had hepatocellular carcinoma and two had cutaneous melanoma. Patients were allowed to have had prior anti-PD-1, anti-PD-L1 or anti-CTLA-4 therapy, and 40% of the dose-escalation patients had been treated with checkpoint inhibitors. The paper describes the monotherapy dose-escalation part (N of about 52 patients) of the phase I trial of ivuxolimab. Intravenous ivuxolimab was administered to patients every 2 weeks at six dose levels: 0.01, 0.1, 0.3, 1.5, 3 and 10 mg/kg. The dose-escalation cohort was around 83% male with a mean age of 60 years, ranging from roughly 23 to 85. Among the roughly 52 dose-escalation patients, around 19 had hepatocellular carcinoma, approximately 15 melanoma, 9 renal cell carcinoma and 9 head and neck cancer. Peripheral TCRbeta sequencing was intended to test whether TCR sequence diversity was altered and clonal T-cell expansion was caused by ivuxolimab.

Patients with a history of autoimmune disease or receiving systemic immunosuppression were excluded from the trial. In every dose cohort, peripheral blood was drawn for TCR sequencing at baseline, cycle 4 day 1, and cycle 7 day 1. Samples came from an open-label, multicenter, first-in-human phase I dose-escalation trial of ivuxolimab. Adults with locally advanced or metastatic melanoma, renal cell, hepatocellular, or head and neck squamous cell carcinoma were enrolled in the trial. CD4+ and CD8+ T cells were sorted separately from peripheral blood before TCR sequencing. V is shortened by 3 bases, J by 5 bases, and the region joining them spans 10 bases. There are 13 amino acids in the CDR3, from cysteine to phenylalanine inclusive. The CDR3 DNA has 39 bases and is translated from base 1. Taken from the germline V gene (reference sequence), the CDR1 and CDR2 loops are LNHDA and SQIVND. Notes on this clone: What this receptor recognizes is not known. Base quality data are lacking; no much larger clone is found one base away.

General conclusions and limits of the study: Low levels of normalized T-cell clonal expansion were also seen in some patients who did not respond. After ivuxolimab, CD8+ T cells had more expanded clones than CD4+ T cells on average. At doses from 0.1 to 3.0 mg/kg, clonal expansion was seen in both CD4+ and CD8+ blood T cells between baseline and week 6. The antigen specificity of the peripheral T cells that underwent clonal expansion was not determined. In the 0.1-3.0 mg/kg groups, partial responders had among the lowest normalized peripheral clonal expansion, particularly in CD8+ T cells.

To sequence the TCRbeta CDR3 region, genomic DNA was isolated from the sorted cells. The immunoSEQ Assay was used for sequencing of TCRbeta CDR3 regions. Sourced from immuneACCESS, this table was stored by TCRdb with only in-frame sequences that have V and J called. A share of the clones is absent; for the studies checked, an unresolved V gene accounts for under half, and the remainder has no known explanation. This sample is represented by around 86,000 clones; 84% of them were singletons. Around 2.9% of the sample comes from the top ten. The clonotype was recovered from an adult with an advanced solid tumor such as melanoma, head and neck, liver or kidney cancer. Recombination connected TRBV19 to TRBJ2-5; TRBD2 is a weak D gene call, 5 bases matching. Sequencing used CD4+ or CD8+ T cells sorted from blood, obtained in a trial of the OX40 agonist ivuxolimab. CDR3 reads: CASSISGGETQYF. The base sequence is TGTGCCAGTAGTATCTCGGGCGGGGAGACCCAGTACTTC.